This TCR beta chain was retrieved from a study of shared clonotypes between healthy human individuals. As to this clone: As yet, its antigen is unknown.

Study-wide results and limits: As a rule, naive subsets had a larger estimated richness than memory subsets. All-four-donor shared clonotypes had higher generation probabilities than non-shared clonotypes did.

Genomic DNA (from each subset) was split evenly across several immunoSEQ plates. Profiled with immunoSEQ multiplex PCR; TCRdb holds only in-frame clones, not every one. The sample has 740,000 or so clones; around four fifths are singletons. Germline values: CDR1 SGHTS, CDR2 YDEGEE. V gave up 0 bases and J gave up 3 bases, with 16 bases separating them. This CDR3 is 16 amino acids long. The source is a woman younger than 45 in good health. The chain combines TRBV5-8 with TRBJ2-7; D is perhaps TRBD1 (5 bases). Sequenced sample: memory CD4+ T cells sorted from blood. Subset: CD45RA-negative fraction. The CDR3 DNA sequence: TGTGCCAGCAGCTTGGCCAGGGTGATAAAAGTCTACGAGCAGTACTTC. It encodes CASSLARVIKVYEQYF.